The sequence of this T cell receptor beta chain was determined in a study of PD-1 blockade in classical Hodgkin lymphoma. The study's findings and limits: As was reported, newly diagnosed patients showed lower baseline TCR diversity than healthy donors did. Nothing has yet pinned down what causes the repertoire differences, possibly disease activity or prior therapy. By C4D1, diversity of CD4+ TCRs had risen significantly, whereas that of CD8+ TCRs had not.

Clones were sequenced by immunoSEQ multiplex PCR, and TCRdb holds only the in-frame ones, with some missing. The sample has roughly 100,000 clones; roughly 91% are singletons. This CDR3 comprises 17 residues. Deletions cut 2 bases from V and 2 bases from J, with 16 bases between. CDR1 is SGHAT, CDR2 FQNNGV, per germline. On this clone: Its antigen is undetermined.

The time point was: cycle 4 day 1 (C4D1), after 5 to 7 weeks of nivolumab. All trial patients relapsed after autologous stem cell transplantation. This receptor was obtained from a human donor with classical Hodgkin lymphoma. V gene TRBV11-2 combines with J gene TRBJ2-1, with D possibly matching TRBD1 (6 bases). Sequenced here: peripheral blood mononuclear cells (PBMCs), sampled before the fourth cycle of nivolumab. DNA for the CDR3: TGTGCCAGCAGCTTAATGAGTGGGGGCGACCCCTACAATGAGCAGTTCTTC. Protein sequence: CASSLMSGGDPYNEQFF.